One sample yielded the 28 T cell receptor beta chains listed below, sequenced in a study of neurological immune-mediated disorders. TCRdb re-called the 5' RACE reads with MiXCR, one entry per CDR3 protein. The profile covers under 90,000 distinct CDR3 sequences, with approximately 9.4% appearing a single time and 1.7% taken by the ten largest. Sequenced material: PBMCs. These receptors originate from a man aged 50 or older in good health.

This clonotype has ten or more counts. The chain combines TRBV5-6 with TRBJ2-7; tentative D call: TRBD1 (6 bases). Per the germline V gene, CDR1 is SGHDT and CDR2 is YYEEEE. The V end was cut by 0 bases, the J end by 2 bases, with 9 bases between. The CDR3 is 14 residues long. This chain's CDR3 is CASSLDGGAYEQYF. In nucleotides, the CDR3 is TGTGCCAGCAGCTTGGATGGGGGCGCCTACGAGCAGTACTTC.

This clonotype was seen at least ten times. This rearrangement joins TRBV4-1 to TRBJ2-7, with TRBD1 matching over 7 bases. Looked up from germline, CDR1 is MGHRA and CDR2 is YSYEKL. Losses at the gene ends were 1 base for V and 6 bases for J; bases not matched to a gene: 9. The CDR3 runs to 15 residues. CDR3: CASSQGDSRYAEQYF. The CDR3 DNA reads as TGCGCCAGCAGCCAAGGGGACAGCCGATATGCCGAGCAGTACTTC.

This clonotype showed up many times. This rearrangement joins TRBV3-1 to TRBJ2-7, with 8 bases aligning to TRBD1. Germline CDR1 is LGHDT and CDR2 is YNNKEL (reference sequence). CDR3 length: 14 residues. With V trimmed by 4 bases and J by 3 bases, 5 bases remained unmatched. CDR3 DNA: TGTGCCAGCAGCCCCCGGGACAGGATCTACGAGCAGTACTTC. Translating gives CASSPRDRIYEQYF.

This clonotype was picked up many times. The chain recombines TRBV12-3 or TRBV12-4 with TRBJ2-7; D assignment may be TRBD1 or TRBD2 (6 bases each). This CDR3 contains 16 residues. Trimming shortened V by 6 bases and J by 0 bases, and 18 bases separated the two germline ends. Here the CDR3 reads CASSLRGTSFSYEQYF. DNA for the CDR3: TGTGCCAGCAGCCTCCGCGGGACATCTTTCTCCTACGAGCAGTACTTC.

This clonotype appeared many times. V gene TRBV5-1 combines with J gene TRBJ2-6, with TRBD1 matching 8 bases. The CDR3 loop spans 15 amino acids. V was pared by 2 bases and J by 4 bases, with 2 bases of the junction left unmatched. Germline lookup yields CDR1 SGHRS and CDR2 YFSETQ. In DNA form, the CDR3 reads TGCGCCAGCAGCTTAACAGGGGGAGGGGCCAACGTCCTGACTTTC. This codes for CASSLTGGGANVLTF.

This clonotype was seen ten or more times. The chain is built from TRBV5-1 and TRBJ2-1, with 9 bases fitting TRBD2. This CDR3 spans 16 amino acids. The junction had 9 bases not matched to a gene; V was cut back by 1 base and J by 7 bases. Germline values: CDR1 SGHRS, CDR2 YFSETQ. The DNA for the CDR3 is TGCGCCAGCAGCTTGTCGACTGCGGGGGGGCGGAATGAGCAGTTCTTC. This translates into CASSLSTAGGRNEQFF.

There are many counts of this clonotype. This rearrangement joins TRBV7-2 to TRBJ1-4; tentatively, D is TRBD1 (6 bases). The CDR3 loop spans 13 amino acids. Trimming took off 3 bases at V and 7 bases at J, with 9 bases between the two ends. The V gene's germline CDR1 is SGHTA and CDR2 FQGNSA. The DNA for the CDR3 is TGTGCCAGCAGCTTCCAACAGGGTGAAAAACTGTTTTTT. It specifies CASSFQQGEKLFF.

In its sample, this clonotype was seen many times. The CDR3 DNA reads as TGTGCCAGCAGTTTCAGCAGTAGAACAGATACGCAGTATTTT. Translated: CASSFSSRTDTQYF. J is TRBJ2-3 and V is TRBV28, with D unresolved. V was cut by 3 bases and J by 3 bases, with 10 bases left in between. This CDR3 is 14 amino acids long. Germline CDR1 and CDR2: MDHEN and SYDVKM. The full variable domain, completed using reference TRBV28 and TRBJ2-3, is DVKVTQSSRYLVKRTGEKVFLECVQDMDHENMFWYRQDPGLGLRLIYFSYDVKMKEKGDIPEGYSVSREKKERFSLILESASTNQTSMYLCASSFSSRTDTQYFGPGTRLTVL.

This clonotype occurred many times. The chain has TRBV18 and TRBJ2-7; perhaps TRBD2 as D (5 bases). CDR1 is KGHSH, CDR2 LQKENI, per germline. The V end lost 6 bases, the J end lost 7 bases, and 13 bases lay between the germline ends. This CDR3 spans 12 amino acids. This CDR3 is CASSLWGEEQYF. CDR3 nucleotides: TGTGCCAGCTCGCTCTGGGGAGAGGAGCAGTACTTC.

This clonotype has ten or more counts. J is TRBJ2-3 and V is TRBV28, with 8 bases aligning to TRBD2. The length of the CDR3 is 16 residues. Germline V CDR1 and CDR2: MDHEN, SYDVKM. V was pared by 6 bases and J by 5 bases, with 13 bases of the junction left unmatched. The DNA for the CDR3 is TGTGCCAGCAGCCACCGGGAGGGCGGAAGGAGAGATACGCAGTATTTT. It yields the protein CASSHREGGRRDTQYF.

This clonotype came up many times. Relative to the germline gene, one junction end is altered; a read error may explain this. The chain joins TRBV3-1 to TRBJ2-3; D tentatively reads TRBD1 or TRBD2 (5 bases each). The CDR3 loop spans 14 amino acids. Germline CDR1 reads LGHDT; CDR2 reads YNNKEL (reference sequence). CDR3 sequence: CASSQRGPTHTQYF. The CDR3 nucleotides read TGTGCCAGCAGCCAAAGGGGACCCACACATACGCAGTATTTT.

CDR3 sequence reads: CASSRQGLDLQETQYF. The CDR3 nucleotides read TGTGCCAGCAGCCGTCAGGGACTGGACTTGCAAGAGACCCAGTACTTC. This chain connects TRBV3-1 to TRBJ2-5; TRBD2 is a possible D gene (6 bases). The CDR3 covers 16 residues. Trimming left V 4 bases short and J 2 bases short, with 17 bases between. Germline CDR1 is LGHDT and CDR2 is YNNKEL (reference sequence).

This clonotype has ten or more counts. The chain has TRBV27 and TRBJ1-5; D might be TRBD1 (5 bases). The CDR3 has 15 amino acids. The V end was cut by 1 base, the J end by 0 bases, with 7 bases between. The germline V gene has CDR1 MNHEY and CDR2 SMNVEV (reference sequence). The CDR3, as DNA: TGTGCCAGCAGTTTATTCGGACATAGCAATCAGCCCCAGCATTTT. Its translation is CASSLFGHSNQPQHF.

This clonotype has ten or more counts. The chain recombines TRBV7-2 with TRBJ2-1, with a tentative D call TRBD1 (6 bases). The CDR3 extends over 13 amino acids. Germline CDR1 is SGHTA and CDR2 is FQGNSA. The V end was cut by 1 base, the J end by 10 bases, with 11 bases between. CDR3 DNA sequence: TGTGCCAGCAGCTTAGAAACAGGGTTCGAGCAGTTCTTC. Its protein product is CASSLETGFEQFF.

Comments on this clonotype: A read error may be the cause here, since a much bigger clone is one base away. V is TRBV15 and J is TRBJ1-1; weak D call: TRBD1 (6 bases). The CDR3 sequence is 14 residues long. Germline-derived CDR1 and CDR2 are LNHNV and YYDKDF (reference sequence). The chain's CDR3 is CTTSRESTGTEAFF. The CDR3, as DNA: TGTACCACCAGCAGAGAATCTACAGGGACTGAAGCTTTCTTT.

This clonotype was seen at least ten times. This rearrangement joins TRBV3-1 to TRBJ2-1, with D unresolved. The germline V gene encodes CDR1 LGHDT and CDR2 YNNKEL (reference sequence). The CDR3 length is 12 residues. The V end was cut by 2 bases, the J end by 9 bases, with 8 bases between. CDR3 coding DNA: TGTGCCAGCAGCCAAAGGGCCGGTGAGCAGTTCTTC. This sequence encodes CASSQRAGEQFF.

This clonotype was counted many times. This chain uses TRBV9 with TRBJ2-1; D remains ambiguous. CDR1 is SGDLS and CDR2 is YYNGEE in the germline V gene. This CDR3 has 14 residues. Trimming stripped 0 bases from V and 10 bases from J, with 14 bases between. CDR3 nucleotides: TGTGCCAGCAGCGTAGAATGGCCCCCCGGGGAGCAGTTCTTC. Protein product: CASSVEWPPGEQFF.

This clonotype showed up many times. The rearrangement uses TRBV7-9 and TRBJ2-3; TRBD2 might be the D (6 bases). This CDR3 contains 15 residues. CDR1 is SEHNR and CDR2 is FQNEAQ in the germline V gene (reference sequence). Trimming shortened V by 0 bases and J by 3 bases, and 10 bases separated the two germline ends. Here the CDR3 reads CASSLALARTDTQYF. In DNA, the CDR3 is TGTGCCAGCAGCTTAGCGCTAGCGAGAACAGATACGCAGTATTTT.

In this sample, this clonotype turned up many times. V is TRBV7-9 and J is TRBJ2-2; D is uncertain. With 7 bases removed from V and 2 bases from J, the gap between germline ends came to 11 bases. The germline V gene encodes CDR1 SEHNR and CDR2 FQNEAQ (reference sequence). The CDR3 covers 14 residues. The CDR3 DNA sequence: TGTGCCAGCACCTCGAATAGCAACACCGGGGAGCTGTTTTTT. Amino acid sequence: CASTSNSNTGELFF.

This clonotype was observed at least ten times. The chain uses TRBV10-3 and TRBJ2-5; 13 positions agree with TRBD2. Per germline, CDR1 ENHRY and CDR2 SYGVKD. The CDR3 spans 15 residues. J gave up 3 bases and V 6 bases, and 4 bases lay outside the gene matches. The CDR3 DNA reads TGTGCCATCAGGGGACTAGCGGGGAGGGAAGAGACCCAGTACTTC. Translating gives CAIRGLAGREETQYF.

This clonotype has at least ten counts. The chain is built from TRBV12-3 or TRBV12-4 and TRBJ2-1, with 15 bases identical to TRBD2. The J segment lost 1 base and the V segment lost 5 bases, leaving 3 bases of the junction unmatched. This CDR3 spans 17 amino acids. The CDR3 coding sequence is TGTGCCAGCAGTACCGGGACTAGCGGGGGGTCCTACAATGAGCAGTTCTTC. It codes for CASSTGTSGGSYNEQFF.

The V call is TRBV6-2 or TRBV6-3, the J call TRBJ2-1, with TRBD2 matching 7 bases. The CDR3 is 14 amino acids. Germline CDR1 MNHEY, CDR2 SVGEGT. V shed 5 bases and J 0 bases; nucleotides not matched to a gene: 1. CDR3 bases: TGTGCCAGCAGTCCGGGAGGCTCCTACAATGAGCAGTTCTTC. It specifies CASSPGGSYNEQFF.

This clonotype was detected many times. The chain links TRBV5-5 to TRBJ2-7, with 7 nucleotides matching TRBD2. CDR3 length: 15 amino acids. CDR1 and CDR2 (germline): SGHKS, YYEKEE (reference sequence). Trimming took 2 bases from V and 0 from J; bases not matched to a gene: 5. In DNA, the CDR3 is TGTGCCAGCAGCTTAAAGCGGGGTAGCTCCTACGAGCAGTACTTC. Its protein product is CASSLKRGSSYEQYF.

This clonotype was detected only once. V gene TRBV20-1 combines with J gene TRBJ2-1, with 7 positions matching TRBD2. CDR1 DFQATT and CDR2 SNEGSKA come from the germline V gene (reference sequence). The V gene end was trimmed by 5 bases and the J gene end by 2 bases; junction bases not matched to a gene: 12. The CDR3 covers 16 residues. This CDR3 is CSAQVVERGAYNEQFF. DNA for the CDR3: TGCAGTGCTCAGGTTGTTGAGCGGGGAGCCTACAATGAGCAGTTCTTC.

The DNA of the CDR3 is TGTGCCATAGACAGGGGAGGCACTGAAGCTTTCTTT. As protein: CAIDRGGTEAFF. V gene TRBV10-3 combines with J gene TRBJ1-1; 8 bases agree with TRBD1. The germline CDR1 and CDR2 sequences are ENHRY and SYGVKD. The CDR3 sequence is 12 residues long. The ends lost 9 bases at V and 4 bases at J; junction bases unmatched: 4.

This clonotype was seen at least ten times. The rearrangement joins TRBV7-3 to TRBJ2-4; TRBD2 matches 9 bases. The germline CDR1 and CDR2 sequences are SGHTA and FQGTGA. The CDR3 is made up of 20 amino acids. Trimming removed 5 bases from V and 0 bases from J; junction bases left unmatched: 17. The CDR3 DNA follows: TGTGCCAGCAGCGTGCAGCGCGGGAGGGCCTCGCTACTAGCCAAAAACATTCAGTACTTC. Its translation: CASSVQRGRASLLAKNIQYF. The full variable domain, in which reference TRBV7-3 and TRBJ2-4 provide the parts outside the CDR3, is GAGVSQTPSNKVTEKGKYVELRCDPISGHTALYWYRQSLGQGPEFLIYFQGTGAADDSGLPNDRFFAVRPEGSVSTLKIQRTERGDSAVYLCASSVQRGRASLLAKNIQYFGAGTRLSVL.

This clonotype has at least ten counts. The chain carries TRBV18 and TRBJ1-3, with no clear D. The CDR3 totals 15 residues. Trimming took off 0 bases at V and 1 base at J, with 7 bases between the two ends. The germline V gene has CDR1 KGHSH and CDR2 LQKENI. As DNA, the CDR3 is TGTGCCAGCTCACCACCTGGAGCTTCTGGAAACACCATATATTTT. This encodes CASSPPGASGNTIYF.

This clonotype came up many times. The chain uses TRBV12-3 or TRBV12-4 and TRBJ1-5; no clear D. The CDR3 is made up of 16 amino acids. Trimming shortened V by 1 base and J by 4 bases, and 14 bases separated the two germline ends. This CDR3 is CASSLGLRAANQPQHF. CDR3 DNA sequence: TGTGCCAGCAGTTTAGGATTGAGGGCAGCAAATCAGCCCCAGCATTTT.